These T cell receptor beta chains were read from a single sample in a study of blood T cell repertoires in COVID-19. Repertoires were generated with immunoSEQ multiplex PCR, while TCRdb's copy carries only in-frame clones and drops some. The data show about 150,000 clones, with 80% to 90% seen just once and more than 3% held by the top ten. Sequences were obtained from peripheral blood. The receptors stem from a man aged 65 to 79 with acute or convalescent COVID-19. The CDR3 runs from the conserved cysteine through the conserved F or W. A D gene is named only where the DNA matches it firmly. Expanded clones get a size class; other rows say once, few or many, or leave the size out.

D gene,V gene,clone size,J gene,CDR3 DNA,CDR3 protein
.,TRBV6-5,.,TRBJ2-1,TGTGCCAGCACCAGGCAAACCGACGCAGACAATGAGCAGTTCTTC,CASTRQTDADNEQFF
TRBD2,TRBV28,.,TRBJ2-7,TGTGCCAGCAGCCCAACCGGGACTAGCTCGGATTATGGACGGTACTTC,CASSPTGTSSDYGRYF
.,TRBV7-2,.,TRBJ2-2,TGTGCCAGCAGCTTAGTTATTACGCGGTACACCGGGGAGCTGTTTTTT,CASSLVITRYTGELFF
TRBD2,TRBV7-2,.,TRBJ2-5,TGTGCCAGCAGACAAGAACCGGGACTAGCAGTTGAGACCCAGTACTTC,CASRQEPGLAVETQYF
.,TRBV5-1,.,TRBJ2-3,TGCGCCAGCAGCTCCTCGGGGGATACGCAGTATTTT,CASSSSGDTQYF
TRBD1,TRBV29-1,.,TRBJ1-2,TGCAGCGTGGACGGGACAGGGGCCTATGGCTACACCTTC,CSVDGTGAYGYTF
TRBD2,TRBV7-9,.,TRBJ2-7,TGTGCCAGCAGCTTGCCCGGGACTAGCGGGAAATCTTGGTACGAGCAGTACTTC,CASSLPGTSGKSWYEQYF
.,TRBV19,.,TRBJ2-1,TGTGCCAGTAGTATAGGGAGTGACTACAATGAGCAGTTCTTC,CASSIGSDYNEQFF
.,TRBV18,.,TRBJ2-2,TGTGCCAGCTCACCCATAAGCGGGACCGGGGAGCTGTTTTTT,CASSPISGTGELFF
TRBD1,TRBV2,.,TRBJ2-2,TGTGCCAGCAGTGAAAACGGACAGGGGGCTAACACCGGGGAGCTGTTTTTT,CASSENGQGANTGELFF
TRBD1,TRBV4-3,.,TRBJ1-4,TGCGCCAGCAGCCAGTCACAGGGGATTGAAAAACTGTTTTTT,CASSQSQGIEKLFF
.,TRBV10-3,once,TRBJ2-1,TGTGCCACCAGGGGGGGAGTGAGGGACAATGAGCAGTTCTTC,CATRGGVRDNEQFF
TRBD2,TRBV5-1,.,TRBJ2-1,TGCGCCAGCAGCATCTCCGGGACTAGCGGCCCTGAGGCGCAGTTCTTC,CASSISGTSGPEAQFF
TRBD1,TRBV4-3,.,TRBJ2-7,TGCGCCAGCAGCCAATTCCGGGACAGTAGCTCCTACGAGCAGTACTTC,CASSQFRDSSSYEQYF
TRBD1,TRBV7-2,.,TRBJ2-7,TGTGCCAGCAGCTTAGCGCCCGGACAGGGGGTCTACGAGCAGTACTTC,CASSLAPGQGVYEQYF
TRBD1,TRBV5-3,.,TRBJ2-7,TGTGCCAGAAGCTTGCTCCCCGGGACAGGGGGCGAGCAGTACTTC,CARSLLPGTGGEQYF
TRBD2,TRBV28,.,TRBJ2-7,TGTGCCAGCAGTCTACCCCAACTAGCGGCAACGAAGGGGGAGCAGTACTTC,CASSLPQLAATKGEQYF
TRBD2,TRBV11-2,.,TRBJ2-5,TGTGCCAGCAGCTTAGTACAACTAGCGGTCAGGGAGACCCAGTACTTC,CASSLVQLAVRETQYF
.,TRBV6-5,.,TRBJ1-4,TGTGCCAGCAGTTACTCGCCGGCAACTAATGAAAAACTGTTTTTT,CASSYSPATNEKLFF
.,TRBV6-5,.,TRBJ1-5,TGTGCCAGCGGGGGCGGCAATCAGCCCCAGCATTTT,CASGGGNQPQHF
TRBD2,TRBV3-1/TRBV3-2,.,TRBJ2-5,TGTGCCAGCAGCCAACCCAGCGGGAGGGCCGGAGAGACCCAGTACTTC,CASSQPSGRAGETQYF
TRBD2,TRBV6-1,.,TRBJ2-7,TGTGCCAGCAGTGAAGCGGGAGGGATCCCATACGAGCAGTACTTC,CASSEAGGIPYEQYF
TRBD2,TRBV5-5,.,TRBJ2-7,TGTGCCAGCAGCTTGGAGACTAGCGGGAGGGCATGGTACGAGCAGTACTTC,CASSLETSGRAWYEQYF
.,TRBV7-9,.,TRBJ2-3,TGTGCCAGCAGCTTAGCGGGGCAGCCAGGTGGAGATACGCAGTATTTT,CASSLAGQPGGDTQYF
TRBD1,TRBV3-1/TRBV3-2,.,TRBJ2-4,TGTGCCAGCAGCGAACAGACGGGGACAGTGAAAAAAAACATTCAGTACTTC,CASSEQTGTVKKNIQYF
.,TRBV18,.,TRBJ1-5,TGTGCCAGCTCCCGAGGACAGTTAAGCCAGCCCCAGCATTTT,CASSRGQLSQPQHF
TRBD2,TRBV7-2,.,TRBJ2-1,TGTGCCAGCAGCTTGGGGACTAGAATCGGCAATGAGCAGTTCTTC,CASSLGTRIGNEQFF
.,TRBV18,.,TRBJ1-1,TGTGCCAGCTCACACCCGGGATCTAACACTGAAGCTTTCTTT,CASSHPGSNTEAFF
.,TRBV6-2/TRBV6-3,.,TRBJ2-7,TGTGCCAGCAGTTCTAACCGGCGGGAGCAGTACTTC,CASSSNRREQYF
TRBD1,TRBV27,.,TRBJ1-1,TGTGCCAGCAGTTACAGGGGAACTGAAGCTTTCTTT,CASSYRGTEAFF
TRBD1,TRBV10-3,.,TRBJ1-2,TGTGCCATCAGTGAGTCGACAGGGCCGGGTGGCTACACCTTC,CAISESTGPGGYTF
.,TRBV29-1,.,TRBJ1-1,TGCAGCGTTGAAGATTCGAGGGCGGGGACTGAAGCTTTCTTT,CSVEDSRAGTEAFF
.,TRBV11-3,.,TRBJ1-1,TGTGCCAGCAGCGCGATCCGACAGGCTGAAGCTTTCTTT,CASSAIRQAEAFF
TRBD1,TRBV4-1,.,TRBJ1-2,TGCGCCAGCAGCCCCCCCCTAACAGGGGTAGGCTACACCTTC,CASSPPLTGVGYTF
TRBD2,TRBV30,.,TRBJ2-2,TGTGCCTGGAGTAACGGGAGGGCCCGAACCGGGGAGCTGTTTTTT,CAWSNGRARTGELFF
.,TRBV7-3,.,TRBJ1-2,TGTGCCAGCAGCGAAGGGAGGGGGTATGGCTACACCTTC,CASSEGRGYGYTF
.,TRBV6-2/TRBV6-3,.,TRBJ2-5,TGTGCCAGCAGTTACGGTAGCGGAGAGACCCAGTACTTC,CASSYGSGETQYF
.,TRBV10-3,.,TRBJ1-2,TGTGCCACCCGACACGGGGTCGATAACTATGGCTACACCTTC,CATRHGVDNYGYTF
TRBD1,TRBV19,.,TRBJ1-5,TGTGCCAGTAGTATAATTACAGGGGAAAATCAGCCCCAGCATTTT,CASSIITGENQPQHF
.,TRBV7-2,.,TRBJ2-3,TGTGCCAGCAGCTTAATGGGGACTTACACAGATACGCAGTATTTT,CASSLMGTYTDTQYF
TRBD1,TRBV13,.,TRBJ2-6,TGTGCCAGCAGCTTACGACAGGGATCAGGGGCCAACGTCCTGACTTTC,CASSLRQGSGANVLTF
TRBD1,TRBV9,.,TRBJ2-1,TGTGCCAGCAGCGTAACAGGGGACAATGAGCAGTTCTTC,CASSVTGDNEQFF
.,TRBV5-6,.,TRBJ2-1,TGTGCCAGCAGCTCTGTGAGGAACTCCTACAATGAGCAGTTCTTC,CASSSVRNSYNEQFF
TRBD1,TRBV18,.,TRBJ1-2,TGTGCCAGCTCACTTCAGGGGGCCGGTGGCTACACCTTC,CASSLQGAGGYTF
.,TRBV18,few,TRBJ2-5,TGTGCCAGCTCACCTATGCCGACGGGGGAGACCCAGTACTTC,CASSPMPTGETQYF
.,TRBV5-1,few,TRBJ2-7,TGCGCCAGCAGCACCGGGACACCTACCTCCTACGAGCAGTACTTC,CASSTGTPTSYEQYF
TRBD1,TRBV9,.,TRBJ2-1,TGTGCCAGCAGCGTAGCACAGGGGAGCTCCTACAATGAGCAGTTCTTC,CASSVAQGSSYNEQFF
TRBD2,TRBV7-6,.,TRBJ2-1,TGTGCCACAGGGGGCTACAGCGGGAGGGCTCGAGAGCAGTTCTTC,CATGGYSGRAREQFF
.,TRBV11-2,.,TRBJ1-5,TGTGCCAGCAGCTTAGACAGGGGAAACAATCAGCCCCAGCATTTT,CASSLDRGNNQPQHF
TRBD1,TRBV6-5,.,TRBJ1-1,TGTGCCAGCAGAGGGGAGGGACAGGGCCCTGAAGCTTTCTTT,CASRGEGQGPEAFF